Listed below are T cell receptor beta chains from one sample, sequenced in a study of shared clonotypes between healthy human individuals. TCRdb's table, derived via immunoSEQ multiplex PCR, lists solely in-frame clones and lacks some. This table has about 1.5 million clones, 98% appearing once. The sample consisted of naive CD4+ T cells sorted from blood. The source is a man aged 25 to 40 in good health. CDR3s include the opening cysteine and the closing phenylalanine or tryptophan. A D gene is named only where the DNA matches it firmly. The listing skips clone size in some rows; elsewhere it reads once, few, many or a size class.

j_gene: TRBJ2-7
d_gene: TRBD1
v_gene: TRBV27
abundance: .
CDR3aa: CASSKNDRGGYEQYF
CDR3nt: TGTGCCAGCAGTAAGAACGACAGGGGAGGTTACGAGCAGTACTTC

j_gene: TRBJ2-2
d_gene: .
v_gene: TRBV6-1
abundance: .
CDR3aa: CATSPNTGELFF
CDR3nt: TGTGCCACGTCCCCTAACACCGGGGAGCTGTTTTTT

j_gene: TRBJ1-2
d_gene: .
v_gene: TRBV27
abundance: .
CDR3aa: CASSLSPGTGVYGYTF
CDR3nt: TGTGCCAGCAGTTTATCCCCCGGGACGGGAGTCTATGGCTACACCTTC

j_gene: TRBJ2-1
d_gene: .
v_gene: TRBV9
abundance: .
CDR3aa: CASSPRERSSYNEQFF
CDR3nt: TGTGCCAGCTCACCAAGGGAGCGGAGCTCCTACAATGAGCAGTTCTTC

j_gene: TRBJ2-1
d_gene: .
v_gene: TRBV10-3
abundance: .
CDR3aa: CAISDSQYNEQFF
CDR3nt: TGTGCCATCAGTGACTCCCAATACAATGAGCAGTTCTTC

j_gene: TRBJ1-1
d_gene: .
v_gene: TRBV5-1
abundance: .
CDR3aa: CASNYRSNTEAFF
CDR3nt: TGCGCCAGCAACTACAGGAGTAACACTGAAGCTTTCTTT

j_gene: TRBJ2-7
d_gene: .
v_gene: TRBV18
abundance: .
CDR3aa: CASSPIAQDLTYEQYF
CDR3nt: TGTGCCAGCTCACCAATTGCCCAGGACCTTACCTACGAGCAGTACTTC

j_gene: TRBJ1-4
d_gene: .
v_gene: TRBV7-8
abundance: .
CDR3aa: CASSLGRPEKLFF
CDR3nt: TGTGCCAGCAGCTTGGGGAGGCCTGAAAAACTGTTTTTT

j_gene: TRBJ1-4
d_gene: .
v_gene: TRBV25-1
abundance: .
CDR3aa: CASSEQTWDEKLFF
CDR3nt: TGTGCCAGCAGTGAGCAGACTTGGGATGAAAAACTGTTTTTT

j_gene: TRBJ2-7
d_gene: .
v_gene: TRBV28
abundance: .
CDR3aa: CASSSLPDYEQYF
CDR3nt: TGTGCCAGCAGTTCGCTACCCGACTACGAGCAGTACTTC

j_gene: TRBJ2-1
d_gene: .
v_gene: TRBV14
abundance: once
CDR3aa: CASSPHHFDGSFSSYNEQFF
CDR3nt: TGTGCCAGCAGCCCTCACCATTTTGACGGTTCTTTCAGCTCCTACAATGAGCAGTTCTTC

j_gene: TRBJ2-7
d_gene: .
v_gene: TRBV6-6
abundance: .
CDR3aa: CASSYRDLYSEQYF
CDR3nt: TGTGCCAGCAGTTACAGGGATCTGTACTCCGAGCAGTACTTC

j_gene: TRBJ1-2
d_gene: TRBD1
v_gene: TRBV11-2
abundance: .
CDR3aa: CASKPTGSDYGYTF
CDR3nt: TGTGCCAGCAAACCGACAGGGAGCGACTATGGCTACACCTTC

j_gene: TRBJ1-5
d_gene: .
v_gene: TRBV27
abundance: .
CDR3aa: CASSLTAYQPQHF
CDR3nt: TGTGCCAGCAGCCTGACAGCGTATCAGCCCCAGCATTTT

j_gene: TRBJ2-1
d_gene: .
v_gene: TRBV5-1
abundance: .
CDR3aa: CASRRQGSVNEQFF
CDR3nt: TGCGCCAGCAGAAGGCAGGGTTCGGTTAATGAGCAGTTCTTC

j_gene: TRBJ1-1
d_gene: TRBD1
v_gene: TRBV4-2
abundance: .
CDR3aa: CASSQPDRGPAGTEAFF
CDR3nt: TGTGCCAGCAGCCAACCCGACAGGGGTCCAGCGGGGACTGAAGCTTTCTTT

j_gene: TRBJ2-2
d_gene: .
v_gene: TRBV6-1
abundance: .
CDR3aa: CASSADPFYTGELFF
CDR3nt: TGTGCCAGCAGTGCTGATCCCTTCTACACCGGGGAGCTGTTTTTT

j_gene: TRBJ2-7
d_gene: .
v_gene: TRBV28
abundance: .
CDR3aa: CASSSGHLYEQYF
CDR3nt: TGTGCCAGCAGTTCGGGACACCTCTACGAGCAGTACTTC

j_gene: TRBJ2-5
d_gene: TRBD2
v_gene: TRBV4-3
abundance: .
CDR3aa: CASSPGGSSGSWETQYF
CDR3nt: TGCGCCAGCAGCCCCGGCGGCTCTAGCGGGAGTTGGGAGACCCAGTACTTC

j_gene: TRBJ1-1
d_gene: .
v_gene: TRBV2
abundance: .
CDR3aa: CASSVGQLKNTEAFF
CDR3nt: TGTGCCAGCAGTGTAGGTCAGCTAAAGAACACTGAAGCTTTCTTT

j_gene: TRBJ2-1
d_gene: TRBD2
v_gene: TRBV2
abundance: .
CDR3aa: CASSEASGYNEQFF
CDR3nt: TGTGCCAGCAGTGAGGCTAGCGGCTACAATGAGCAGTTCTTC

j_gene: TRBJ1-4
d_gene: TRBD1
v_gene: TRBV5-6
abundance: .
CDR3aa: CASSRTGQDEKLFF
CDR3nt: TGTGCCAGCAGCCGGACAGGGCAAGATGAAAAACTGTTTTTT

j_gene: TRBJ2-7
d_gene: .
v_gene: TRBV5-1
abundance: .
CDR3aa: CASSPRQGAGEQYF
CDR3nt: TGCGCCAGCAGCCCTCGGCAGGGCGCGGGCGAGCAGTACTTC

j_gene: TRBJ2-3
d_gene: TRBD1
v_gene: TRBV10-3
abundance: .
CDR3aa: CAIRAGGQGATDTQYF
CDR3nt: TGTGCCATCAGGGCCGGAGGACAGGGGGCCACAGATACGCAGTATTTT

j_gene: TRBJ2-1
d_gene: .
v_gene: TRBV19
abundance: .
CDR3aa: CASSIQEGPNWPYNEQFF
CDR3nt: TGTGCCAGTAGTATCCAAGAGGGGCCAAATTGGCCCTACAATGAGCAGTTCTTC

j_gene: TRBJ1-1
d_gene: .
v_gene: TRBV28
abundance: .
CDR3aa: CASSLPPGDRTEAFF
CDR3nt: TGTGCCAGCAGCCTTCCCCCGGGGGATCGGACTGAAGCTTTCTTT

j_gene: TRBJ2-7
d_gene: .
v_gene: TRBV6-5
abundance: .
CDR3aa: CASSYAQRTYSYEQYF
CDR3nt: TGTGCCAGCAGTTACGCCCAGCGGACGTACTCCTACGAGCAGTACTTC

j_gene: TRBJ2-6
d_gene: .
v_gene: TRBV5-6
abundance: .
CDR3aa: CASSPPGAFYGANVLTF
CDR3nt: TGTGCCAGCAGCCCCCCGGGGGCGTTTTATGGGGCCAACGTCCTGACTTTC

j_gene: TRBJ1-2
d_gene: TRBD1
v_gene: TRBV19
abundance: once
CDR3aa: CASSIGARGLDGYTF
CDR3nt: TGTGCCAGTAGTATAGGGGCCAGGGGGCTGGATGGCTACACCTTC

j_gene: TRBJ2-1
d_gene: .
v_gene: TRBV7-7
abundance: .
CDR3aa: CASSLNLYNEQFF
CDR3nt: TGTGCTAGCAGCTTAAATCTTTACAATGAGCAGTTCTTC

j_gene: TRBJ2-7
d_gene: .
v_gene: TRBV7-9
abundance: .
CDR3aa: CASSPWGVKRADNEQYF
CDR3nt: TGTGCCAGCAGCCCCTGGGGGGTGAAGCGGGCGGACAACGAGCAGTACTTC

j_gene: TRBJ2-5
d_gene: .
v_gene: TRBV11-2
abundance: once
CDR3aa: CASSLGRQNQETQYF
CDR3nt: TGTGCCAGCAGCTTAGGACGGCAGAACCAAGAGACCCAGTACTTC

j_gene: TRBJ2-7
d_gene: TRBD2
v_gene: TRBV19
abundance: once
CDR3aa: CATGTSGYNEQYF
CDR3nt: TGTGCCACTGGGACTAGCGGATATAATGAGCAGTACTTC

j_gene: TRBJ2-2
d_gene: .
v_gene: TRBV6-1
abundance: .
CDR3aa: CASSEAMGTNTGELFF
CDR3nt: TGTGCCAGCAGTGAAGCTATGGGGACGAACACCGGGGAGCTGTTTTTT

j_gene: TRBJ1-1
d_gene: TRBD1
v_gene: TRBV5-1
abundance: .
CDR3aa: CASSGGTGTDTEAFF
CDR3nt: TGCGCCAGCAGCGGAGGTACCGGGACAGACACTGAAGCTTTCTTT

j_gene: TRBJ2-2
d_gene: .
v_gene: TRBV11-1
abundance: .
CDR3aa: CASSLNQGIAGELFF
CDR3nt: TGTGCCAGCAGCTTAAACCAGGGAATCGCCGGGGAGCTGTTTTTT

j_gene: TRBJ1-1
d_gene: .
v_gene: TRBV14
abundance: few
CDR3aa: CASSQDLDTEAFF
CDR3nt: TGTGCCAGCAGCCAAGATTTAGACACTGAAGCTTTCTTT

j_gene: TRBJ2-2
d_gene: .
v_gene: TRBV11-3
abundance: .
CDR3aa: CASSPRQGGTGELFF
CDR3nt: TGTGCCAGCAGCCCTCGACAGGGAGGCACCGGGGAGCTGTTTTTT

j_gene: TRBJ2-7
d_gene: .
v_gene: TRBV7-8
abundance: .
CDR3aa: CASSLDSFKQYF
CDR3nt: TGTGCCAGCAGCTTAGACTCCTTCAAGCAGTACTTC

j_gene: TRBJ1-5
d_gene: TRBD1
v_gene: TRBV11-2
abundance: .
CDR3aa: CASSRGQTYQPQHF
CDR3nt: TGTGCCAGCAGCCGGGGACAGACTTATCAGCCCCAGCATTTT

j_gene: TRBJ1-4
d_gene: TRBD1
v_gene: TRBV6-6
abundance: .
CDR3aa: CASSYGGQGGEKLFF
CDR3nt: TGTGCCAGCAGTTACGGGGGACAGGGTGGGGAAAAACTGTTTTTT

j_gene: TRBJ2-3
d_gene: .
v_gene: TRBV20-1
abundance: once
CDR3aa: CSVLVDTQYF
CDR3nt: TGCAGTGTTTTAGTAGATACGCAGTATTTT

j_gene: TRBJ2-5
d_gene: .
v_gene: TRBV20-1
abundance: once
CDR3aa: CSKRFQETQYF
CDR3nt: TGCAGTAAGCGGTTTCAAGAGACCCAGTACTTC

j_gene: TRBJ2-6
d_gene: .
v_gene: TRBV5-1
abundance: .
CDR3aa: CASSLGQGFSGANVLTF
CDR3nt: TGCGCCAGCAGCTTGGGCCAGGGGTTTAGTGGGGCCAACGTCCTGACTTTC

j_gene: TRBJ1-1
d_gene: .
v_gene: TRBV5-1
abundance: .
CDR3aa: CASSLRSDTEAFF
CDR3nt: TGCGCCAGCAGCTTGAGGTCGGACACTGAAGCTTTCTTT

j_gene: TRBJ1-1
d_gene: TRBD1
v_gene: TRBV7-9
abundance: .
CDR3aa: CASSLQQGDTEAFF
CDR3nt: TGTGCCAGCAGCTTACAGCAGGGGGACACTGAAGCTTTCTTT

j_gene: TRBJ2-2
d_gene: TRBD1
v_gene: TRBV19
abundance: .
CDR3aa: CASDKTGTGELFF
CDR3nt: TGTGCCAGTGACAAGACAGGGACCGGGGAGCTGTTTTTT

j_gene: TRBJ2-7
d_gene: .
v_gene: TRBV7-3
abundance: .
CDR3aa: CASSLSEGTLYEQYF
CDR3nt: TGTGCCAGCAGCTTAAGTGAGGGGACCCTTTACGAGCAGTACTTC

j_gene: TRBJ2-7
d_gene: TRBD2
v_gene: TRBV7-9
abundance: .
CDR3aa: CASSPGGLAGVGYEQYF
CDR3nt: TGTGCCAGCAGCCCCGGGGGACTAGCGGGAGTAGGGTACGAGCAGTACTTC

j_gene: TRBJ2-7
d_gene: TRBD2
v_gene: TRBV15
abundance: .
CDR3aa: CATSRVSGRAGSYEQYF
CDR3nt: TGTGCCACCAGCAGAGTTAGCGGGAGAGCGGGCTCCTACGAGCAGTACTTC

j_gene: TRBJ1-2
d_gene: .
v_gene: TRBV7-8
abundance: .
CDR3aa: CASSLVGPLVGTVREGYTF
CDR3nt: TGTGCCAGCAGCTTAGTGGGTCCTCTAGTAGGAACAGTCCGGGAGGGCTACACCTTC

j_gene: TRBJ2-6
d_gene: .
v_gene: TRBV5-1
abundance: .
CDR3aa: CASSTWGGQGRSGANVLTF
CDR3nt: TGCGCCAGCAGCACCTGGGGTGGGCAGGGACGTTCTGGGGCCAACGTCCTGACTTTC

j_gene: TRBJ2-1
d_gene: TRBD1
v_gene: TRBV29-1
abundance: .
CDR3aa: CSASAGTGRSYNEQFF
CDR3nt: TGCAGCGCGTCTGCCGGGACAGGGAGATCCTACAATGAGCAGTTCTTC

j_gene: TRBJ2-7
d_gene: TRBD2
v_gene: TRBV11-2
abundance: .
CDR3aa: CASSLVLLSGQQYF
CDR3nt: TGTGCCAGCAGCTTAGTGCTTCTTAGCGGGCAGCAGTACTTC